A selection of T cell receptor beta chains follows, all from one sample in a study of T cells after yellow fever vaccination. MiXCR was run by TCRdb on the 5' RACE reads, yielding one entry per CDR3 protein. The table lists 68,000 or so distinct CDR3 sequences, 7.4% of them singletons. Sequenced material: CD8+ T cells sorted from PBMCs, taken 15 days after the yellow fever booster vaccination. The receptors were sampled from a man aged 30 to 39 who received the YFV17D yellow fever vaccine. The CDR3 runs from the conserved cysteine through the conserved F or W. A D gene is named only where the DNA matches it firmly. Rows give clone size only sometimes, using once, few, many, or a class for an expanded clone.

>TRBJ2-7|many|TRBD2|TRBV7-2
CASSPEVAGASEQYF
TGTGCCAGCAGCCCTGAGGTAGCGGGAGCCTCCGAGCAGTACTTC
>TRBJ2-5|many|NA|TRBV27
CASRDSLAQSGETQYF
TGTGCCAGCAGGGACTCGCTAGCGCAGAGCGGGGAGACCCAGTACTTC
>TRBJ2-3|few|TRBD2|TRBV20-1
CSAPGTSGDLDTQYF
TGCAGTGCTCCCGGGACTAGCGGGGATTTAGATACGCAGTATTTT
>TRBJ2-3|many|NA|TRBV7-9
CASSFRVDTQYF
TGTGCCAGCAGCTTCAGGGTAGATACGCAGTATTTT
>TRBJ2-5|many|NA|TRBV29-1
CSVEMSGEETQYF
TGCAGCGTTGAGATGTCCGGTGAAGAGACCCAGTACTTC
>TRBJ1-5|many|TRBD1|TRBV15
CATSSSRGYNQPQHF
TGTGCCACCAGCAGCTCCAGGGGGTACAATCAGCCCCAGCATTTT
>TRBJ2-3|many|NA|TRBV7-8
CASSSLSSRADTQYF
TGTGCCAGCAGCTCCCTGTCTAGTCGGGCAGATACGCAGTATTTT
>TRBJ2-7|many|NA|TRBV12-3/TRBV12-4
CASSLSGVHEQYF
TGTGCCAGCAGTTTGTCAGGAGTCCACGAGCAGTACTTC
>TRBJ2-2|many|NA|TRBV7-2
CASSSGGNTGELFF
TGTGCCAGCAGCTCTGGAGGGAACACCGGGGAGCTGTTTTTT
>TRBJ2-5|many|NA|TRBV7-2
CASSLDTGWETQYF
TGTGCCAGCAGCTTAGATACAGGTTGGGAGACCCAGTACTTC
>TRBJ2-5|many|NA|TRBV30
CAWSKETQYF
TGTGCCTGGAGTAAGGAGACCCAGTACTTC
>TRBJ2-3|many|TRBD2|TRBV27
CASVASGIPDTQYF
TGTGCCAGCGTCGCTAGCGGGATACCAGATACGCAGTATTTT
>TRBJ2-1|NA|TRBD1|TRBV2
CASRDRYNEQFF
TGTGCCAGCAGGGACAGGTACAATGAGCAGTTCTTC
>TRBJ2-7|many|TRBD1|TRBV20-1
CSAVTPGQGRFEQYF
TGCAGTGCCGTAACCCCGGGACAGGGAAGATTCGAGCAGTACTTC
>TRBJ2-5|many|TRBD1|TRBV5-5
CASSLADRGPQETQYF
TGTGCCAGCAGCTTGGCCGACAGGGGCCCCCAAGAGACCCAGTACTTC
>TRBJ1-6|NA|NA|TRBV7-2
CASSLLGADVEDSPLHF
TGTGCCAGCAGCTTGTTAGGGGCAGATGTAGAGGATTCACCCCTCCACTTT
>TRBJ2-5|few|NA|TRBV7-9
CASRAGGAQETQYF
TGTGCCAGCCGGGCCGGAGGGGCCCAAGAGACCCAGTACTTC
>TRBJ2-3|many|NA|TRBV10-2
CASSESETRTDTQYF
TGCGCCAGCAGTGAGTCAGAGACCCGCACAGATACGCAGTATTTT
>TRBJ1-4|few|NA|TRBV7-9
CASSLPAFDEKLFF
TGTGCCAGCAGCTTACCGGCCTTCGATGAAAAACTGTTTTTT
>TRBJ2-5|many|NA|TRBV7-2
CASSLGSGETQYF
TGTGCCAGCAGCTTAGGAAGTGGCGAGACCCAGTACTTC
>TRBJ2-7|many|NA|TRBV12-3/TRBV12-4
CASSLSPAAEQYF
TGTGCCAGCAGTTTAAGCCCGGCAGCCGAGCAGTACTTC
>TRBJ2-7|many|NA|TRBV2
CASSLTGATSYEQYF
TGTGCCAGCAGCCTGACCGGGGCTACTTCCTACGAGCAGTACTTC
>TRBJ1-1|many|TRBD1|TRBV19
CASTGQGSPEAFF
TGTGCCAGTACAGGACAGGGTAGTCCTGAAGCTTTCTTT
>TRBJ2-7|many|NA|TRBV19
CASSIALSSYEQYF
TGTGCCAGTAGTATAGCTCTTAGTTCTTACGAGCAGTACTTC
>TRBJ2-7|many|TRBD1|TRBV9
CASSAGTGVAYEQYF
TGTGCCAGCAGCGCCGGGACAGGGGTGGCCTACGAGCAGTACTTC
>TRBJ2-7|many|TRBD2|TRBV7-8
CASSLGTSDYEQYF
TGTGCCAGCAGCCTCGGGACTAGCGACTACGAGCAGTACTTC
>TRBJ1-5|many|TRBD1|TRBV18
CASSGSPGTVFQPQHF
TGTGCCAGCTCAGGATCCCCGGGGACAGTGTTCCAGCCCCAGCATTTT
>TRBJ2-7|many|TRBD2|TRBV5-5
CASSQYLLAEFYEQYF
TGTGCCAGCAGCCAGTACCTCCTAGCGGAATTTTACGAGCAGTACTTC
>TRBJ2-1|few|NA|TRBV6-5
CASSNGQRNEQFF
TGTGCCAGCAGCAACGGACAGCGCAATGAGCAGTTCTTC
>TRBJ2-5|few|NA|TRBV11-3
CAAPNREEETQYF
TGTGCCGCACCCAACAGGGAAGAAGAGACCCAGTACTTC
>TRBJ2-7|few|TRBD2|TRBV5-1
CASSFRNQGTSYEQYF
TGCGCCAGCAGCTTCCGAAACCAGGGGACTAGCTACGAGCAGTACTTC
>TRBJ2-7|few|TRBD1|TRBV5-4
CASSPGQASSYEQYF
TGTGCCAGCAGCCCGGGACAGGCCAGCTCCTACGAGCAGTACTTC
>TRBJ1-1|many|NA|TRBV5-1
CASSLDGGWNTEAFF
TGCGCCAGCAGCTTGGATGGAGGGTGGAACACTGAAGCTTTCTTT
>TRBJ2-5|many|NA|TRBV12-3/TRBV12-4
CASSFGGETQYF
TGTGCCAGCAGTTTCGGCGGGGAGACCCAGTACTTC
>TRBJ2-7|many|NA|TRBV7-9
CASSHAVSYEQYF
TGTGCCAGCAGCCACGCGGTGTCCTACGAGCAGTACTTC
>TRBJ2-2|many|NA|TRBV4-3
CASSQDSGSATGELFF
TGCGCCAGCAGCCAAGATTCGGGATCTGCCACCGGGGAGCTGTTTTTT
>TRBJ2-7|many|NA|TRBV29-1
CSVEGEDSRPYEQYF
TGCAGCGTTGAAGGGGAGGACAGTCGCCCCTACGAGCAGTACTTC
>TRBJ2-7|many|NA|TRBV7-9
CASSLASTYEQYF
TGTGCCAGCAGCTTAGCGTCCACCTACGAGCAGTACTTC
>TRBJ2-1|many|NA|TRBV27
CASSYDKHSYNEQFF
TGTGCCAGCAGTTACGACAAACACTCCTACAATGAGCAGTTCTTC
>TRBJ2-2|many|TRBD1|TRBV9
CASSVTGAARAGELFF
TGTGCCAGCAGCGTTACAGGGGCCGCCCGGGCCGGGGAGCTGTTTTTT
>TRBJ2-7|NA|NA|TRBV13
CASSPGRYEQYF
TGTGCCAGCAGCCCCGGTAGATACGAGCAGTACTTC
>TRBJ2-3|many|NA|TRBV10-3
CAISDLITDTQYF
TGTGCCATCAGTGACCTTATCACAGATACGCAGTATTTT
>TRBJ2-2|many|NA|TRBV7-9
CASSLVGGRELFF
TGTGCCAGCAGCTTAGTCGGCGGAAGGGAGCTGTTTTTT